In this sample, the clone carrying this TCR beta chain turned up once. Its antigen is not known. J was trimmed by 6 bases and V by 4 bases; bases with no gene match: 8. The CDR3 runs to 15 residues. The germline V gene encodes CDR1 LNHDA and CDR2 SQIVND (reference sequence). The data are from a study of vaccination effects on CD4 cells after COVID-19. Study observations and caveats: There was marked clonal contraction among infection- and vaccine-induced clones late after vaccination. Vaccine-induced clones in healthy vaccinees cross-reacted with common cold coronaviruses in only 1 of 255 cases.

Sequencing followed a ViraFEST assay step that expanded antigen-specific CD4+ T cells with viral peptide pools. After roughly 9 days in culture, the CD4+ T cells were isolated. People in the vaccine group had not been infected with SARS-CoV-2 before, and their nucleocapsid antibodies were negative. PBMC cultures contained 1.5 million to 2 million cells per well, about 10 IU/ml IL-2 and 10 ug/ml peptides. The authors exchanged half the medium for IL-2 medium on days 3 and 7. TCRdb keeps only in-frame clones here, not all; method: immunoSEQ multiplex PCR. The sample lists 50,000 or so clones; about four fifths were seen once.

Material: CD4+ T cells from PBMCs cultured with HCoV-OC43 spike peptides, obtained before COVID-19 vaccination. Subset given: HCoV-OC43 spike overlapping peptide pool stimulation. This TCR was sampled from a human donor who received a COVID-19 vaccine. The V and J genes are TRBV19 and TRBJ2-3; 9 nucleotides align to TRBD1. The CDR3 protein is CASSKAGTGKDTQYF. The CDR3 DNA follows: TGTGCCAGTAGTAAGGCCGGGACAGGGAAGGATACGCAGTATTTT.